This TCR beta chain derives from a study of T cells in Graves' hyperthyroidism and ophthalmopathy. The germline gives CDR1 MDHEN, CDR2 SYDVKM. The CDR3 sequence is 15 residues long. The V segment lost 6 bases and the J segment 0 bases; nucleotides outside the gene matches: 6. General study points: The majority of expanded thyroid clonotypes above 0.001 also appeared in blood.

The CDR3 regions of TCR beta were amplified from RNA transcripts. The primer set for the first-round RT-PCR of the TCR CDR3 was HTBI. TCRdb used MiXCR to reprocess the multiplex PCR reads, holding one entry per CDR3 protein. Of some 370,000 distinct CDR3 sequences listed, about 14% are singletons. Diagnoses were established using clinical symptoms, serum thyroxine and TRAb, thyroid ultrasound and orbital computed tomography. This clonotype was observed many times. Antigen specificity is unknown. The sequence was obtained from a man in his fifties with Graves' ophthalmopathy. V gene TRBV28 combines with J gene TRBJ2-7; 9 bases are shared with TRBD1. Sequencing used blood. CDR3 sequence (DNA): TGTGCCAGCAGACCAGGGACAGGGAACTCCTACGAGCAGTACTTC. Its protein is CASRPGTGNSYEQYF.